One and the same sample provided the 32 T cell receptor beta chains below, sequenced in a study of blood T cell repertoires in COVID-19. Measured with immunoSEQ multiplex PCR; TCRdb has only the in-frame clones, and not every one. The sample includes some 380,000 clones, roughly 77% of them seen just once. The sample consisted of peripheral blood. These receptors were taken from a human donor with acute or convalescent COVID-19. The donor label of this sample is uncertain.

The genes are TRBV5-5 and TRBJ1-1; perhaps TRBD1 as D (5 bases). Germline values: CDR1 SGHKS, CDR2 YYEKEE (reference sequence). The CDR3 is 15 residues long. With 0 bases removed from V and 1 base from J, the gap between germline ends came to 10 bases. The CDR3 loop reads CASSLGAGPNTEAFF. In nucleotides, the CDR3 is TGTGCCAGCAGCTTGGGTGCGGGGCCGAACACTGAAGCTTTCTTT.

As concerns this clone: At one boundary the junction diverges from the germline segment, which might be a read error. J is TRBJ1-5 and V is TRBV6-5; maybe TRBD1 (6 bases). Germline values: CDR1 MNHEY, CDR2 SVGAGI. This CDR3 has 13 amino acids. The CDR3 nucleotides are TGTGCCAGCAGTTACCTCCGGGGGGCTAGAGAGACCTTT. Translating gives CASSYLRGARETF.

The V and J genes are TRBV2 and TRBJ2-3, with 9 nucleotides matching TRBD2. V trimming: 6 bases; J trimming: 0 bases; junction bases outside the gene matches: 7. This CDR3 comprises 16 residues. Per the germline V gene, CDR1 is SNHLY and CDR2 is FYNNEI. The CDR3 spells CASRAYTSGSTDTQYF. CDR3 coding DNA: TGTGCCAGCAGAGCATATACTAGCGGGAGCACAGATACGCAGTATTTT.

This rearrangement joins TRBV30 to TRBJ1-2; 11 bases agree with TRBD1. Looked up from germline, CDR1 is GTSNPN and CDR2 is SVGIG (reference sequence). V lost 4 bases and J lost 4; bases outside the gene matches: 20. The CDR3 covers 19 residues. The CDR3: CAWTDPFRDRGSSGYGYTF. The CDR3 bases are TGTGCCTGGACCGACCCCTTTCGGGACAGGGGGAGTAGTGGCTATGGCTACACCTTC.

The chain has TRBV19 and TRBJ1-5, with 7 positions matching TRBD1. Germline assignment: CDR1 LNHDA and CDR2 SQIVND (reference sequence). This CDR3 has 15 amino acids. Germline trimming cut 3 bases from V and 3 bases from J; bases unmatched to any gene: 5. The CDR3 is CASSISGGYNQPQHF. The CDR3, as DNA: TGTGCCAGTAGTATTTCAGGGGGATACAATCAGCCCCAGCATTTT. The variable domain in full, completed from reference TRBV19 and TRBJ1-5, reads DGGITQSPKYLFRKEGQNVTLSCEQNLNHDAMYWYRQDPGQGLRLIYYSQIVNDFQKGDIAEGYSVSREKKESFPLTVTSAQKNPTAFYLCASSISGGYNQPQHFGDGTRLSIL.

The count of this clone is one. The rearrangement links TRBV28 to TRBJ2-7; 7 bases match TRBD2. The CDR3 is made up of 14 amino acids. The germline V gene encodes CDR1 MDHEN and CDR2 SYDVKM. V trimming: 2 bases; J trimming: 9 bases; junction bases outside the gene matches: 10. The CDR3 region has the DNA TGTGCCAGCAGTTTAAGCGGGGTAACATTCGGGCAGTACTTC. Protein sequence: CASSLSGVTFGQYF.

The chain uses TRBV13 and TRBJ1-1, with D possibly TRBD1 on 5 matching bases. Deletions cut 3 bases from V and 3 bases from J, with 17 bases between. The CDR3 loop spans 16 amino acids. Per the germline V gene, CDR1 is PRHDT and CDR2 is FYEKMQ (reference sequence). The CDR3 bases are TGTGCCAGCAGCTTCGGGACGCTCGGGGGTGACACTGAAGCTTTCTTT. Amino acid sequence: CASSFGTLGGDTEAFF.

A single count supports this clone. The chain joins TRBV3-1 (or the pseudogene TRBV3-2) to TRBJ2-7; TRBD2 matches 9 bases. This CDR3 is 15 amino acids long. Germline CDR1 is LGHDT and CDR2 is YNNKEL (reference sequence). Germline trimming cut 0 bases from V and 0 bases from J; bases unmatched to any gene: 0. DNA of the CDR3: TGTGCCAGCAGCCAAGAGACTAGCGGCTCCTACGAGCAGTACTTC. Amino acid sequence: CASSQETSGSYEQYF.

In nucleotides, the CDR3 is TGTGCCAGCAGTGGCTTCGGATCCAGGGGGAATGAAAAACTGTTTTTT. Its translation: CASSGFGSRGNEKLFF. J is TRBJ1-4 and V is TRBV6-1; 7 positions match TRBD1. The CDR3 runs 16 residues. Germline V lookup: CDR1 MNHNS, CDR2 SASEGT. V lost 4 bases, J lost 5 bases, and 10 bases stayed unmatched.

The CDR3 DNA is TGTGCCAGCAGGCGACCGGGGTCCGGAGGGGGCTACACCTTC. Translation gives CASRRPGSGGGYTF. V gene TRBV28 combines with J gene TRBJ1-2; D gene uncertain. The germline V gene has CDR1 MDHEN and CDR2 SYDVKM. This CDR3 is built from 14 residues. Deletions cut 6 bases from V and 8 bases from J, with 19 bases between.

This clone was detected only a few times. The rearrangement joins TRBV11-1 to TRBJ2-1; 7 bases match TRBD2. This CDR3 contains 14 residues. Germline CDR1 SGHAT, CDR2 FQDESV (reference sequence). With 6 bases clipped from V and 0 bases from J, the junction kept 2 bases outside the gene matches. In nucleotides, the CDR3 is TGTGCCAGCAGTGGCGGGGGCTCCTACAATGAGCAGTTCTTC. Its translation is CASSGGGSYNEQFF.

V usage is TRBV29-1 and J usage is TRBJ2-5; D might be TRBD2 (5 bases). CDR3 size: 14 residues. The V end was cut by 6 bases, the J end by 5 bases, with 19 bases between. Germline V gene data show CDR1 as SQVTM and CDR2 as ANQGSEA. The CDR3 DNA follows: TGCAGCGTCCTAACCCTCACTAGTCTGGAGACCCAGTACTTC. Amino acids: CSVLTLTSLETQYF.

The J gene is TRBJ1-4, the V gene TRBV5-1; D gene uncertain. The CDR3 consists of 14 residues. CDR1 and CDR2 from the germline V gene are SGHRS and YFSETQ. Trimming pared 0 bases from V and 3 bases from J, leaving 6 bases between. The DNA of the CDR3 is TGCGCCAGCAGCTTGGGCAGATCTAATGAAAAACTGTTTTTT. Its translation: CASSLGRSNEKLFF. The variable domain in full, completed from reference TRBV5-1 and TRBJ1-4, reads KAGVTQTPRYLIKTRGQQVTLSCSPISGHRSVSWYQQTPGQGLQFLFEYFSETQRNKGNFPGRFSGRQFSNSRSEMNVSTLELGDSALYLCASSLGRSNEKLFFGSGTQLSVL.

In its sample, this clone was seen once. CDR3 protein: CASGDRGRFYGYTF. The CDR3 DNA is TGTGCCAGTGGAGACAGGGGGCGCTTTTATGGCTACACCTTC. The chain uses TRBV28 and TRBJ1-2; 10 bases match TRBD1. Trimming took 9 bases from V and 5 from J; bases not matched to a gene: 9. CDR3 length: 14 residues. Germline values: CDR1 MDHEN, CDR2 SYDVKM.

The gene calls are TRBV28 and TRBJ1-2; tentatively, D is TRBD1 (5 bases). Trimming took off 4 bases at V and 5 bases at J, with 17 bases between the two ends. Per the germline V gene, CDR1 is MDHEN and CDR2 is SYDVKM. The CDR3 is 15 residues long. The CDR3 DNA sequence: TGTGCCAGCAGTTCGCGGGACGCCCGAGGGTATGGCTACACCTTC. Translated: CASSSRDARGYGYTF.

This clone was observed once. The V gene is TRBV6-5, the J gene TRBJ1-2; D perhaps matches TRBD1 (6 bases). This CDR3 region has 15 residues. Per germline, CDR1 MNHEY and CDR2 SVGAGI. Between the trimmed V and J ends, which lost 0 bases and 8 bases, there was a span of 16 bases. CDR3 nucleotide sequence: TGTGCCAGCAGTTACTCCCGCGGGGGGGCGGGAGGCTACACCTTC. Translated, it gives CASSYSRGGAGGYTF.

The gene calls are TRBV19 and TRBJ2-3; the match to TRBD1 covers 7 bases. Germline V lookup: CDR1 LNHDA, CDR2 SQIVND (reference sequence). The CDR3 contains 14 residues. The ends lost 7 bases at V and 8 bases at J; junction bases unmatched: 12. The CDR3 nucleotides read TGTGCCAGTACAGAGTTTCGGGACAGTGTTACGCAGTATTTT. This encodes CASTEFRDSVTQYF.

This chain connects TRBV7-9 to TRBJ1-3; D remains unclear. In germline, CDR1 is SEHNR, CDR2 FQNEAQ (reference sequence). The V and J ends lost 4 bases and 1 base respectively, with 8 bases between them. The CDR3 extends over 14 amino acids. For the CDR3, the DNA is TGTGCCAGCAGCTCGGTCCGTTCTGGAAACACCATATATTTT. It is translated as CASSSVRSGNTIYF.

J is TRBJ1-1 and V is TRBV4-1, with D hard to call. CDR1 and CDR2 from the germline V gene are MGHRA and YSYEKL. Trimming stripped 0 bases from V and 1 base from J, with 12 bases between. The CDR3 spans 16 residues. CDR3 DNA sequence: TGCGCCAGCAGCCAAGAGTGGAGAGACGGGAACACTGAAGCTTTCTTT. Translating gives CASSQEWRDGNTEAFF.

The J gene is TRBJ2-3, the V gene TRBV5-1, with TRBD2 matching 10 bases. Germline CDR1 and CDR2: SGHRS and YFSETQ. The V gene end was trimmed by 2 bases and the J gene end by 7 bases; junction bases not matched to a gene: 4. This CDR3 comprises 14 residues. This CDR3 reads CASSFLAGANTQYF. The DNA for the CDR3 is TGCGCCAGCAGCTTCCTAGCGGGGGCTAATACGCAGTATTTT.

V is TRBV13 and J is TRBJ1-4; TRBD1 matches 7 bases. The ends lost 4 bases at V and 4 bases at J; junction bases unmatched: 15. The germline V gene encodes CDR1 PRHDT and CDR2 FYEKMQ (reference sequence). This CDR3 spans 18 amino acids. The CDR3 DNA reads TGTGCCAGCAGCTCCAGACAGGGATCGGGTGGGATTAATGAAAAACTGTTTTTT. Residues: CASSSRQGSGGINEKLFF.

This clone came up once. The chain's CDR3 is CASSLTDGGRTQYF. The CDR3 nucleotides read TGCGCCAGCAGCTTAACCGACGGCGGTAGGACCCAGTACTTC. The rearrangement links TRBV5-1 to TRBJ2-5; D is ambiguous. Germline-derived CDR1 and CDR2 are SGHRS and YFSETQ. Trimming removed 2 bases from V and 7 bases from J, with 15 bases in between. The CDR3 is 14 residues long.

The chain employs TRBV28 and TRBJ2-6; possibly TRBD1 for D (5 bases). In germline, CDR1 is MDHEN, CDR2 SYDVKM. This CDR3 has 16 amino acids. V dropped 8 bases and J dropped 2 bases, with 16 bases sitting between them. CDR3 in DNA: TGTGCCAGCCTACCCGAAGGGGTCCCTGGGGCCAACGTCCTGACTTTC. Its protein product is CASLPEGVPGANVLTF.

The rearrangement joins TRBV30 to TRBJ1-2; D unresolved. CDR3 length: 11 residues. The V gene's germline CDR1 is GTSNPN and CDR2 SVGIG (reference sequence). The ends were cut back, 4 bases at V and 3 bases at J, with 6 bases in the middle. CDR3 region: CAWTTDYGYTF. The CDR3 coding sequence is TGTGCCTGGACGACTGACTATGGCTACACCTTC.

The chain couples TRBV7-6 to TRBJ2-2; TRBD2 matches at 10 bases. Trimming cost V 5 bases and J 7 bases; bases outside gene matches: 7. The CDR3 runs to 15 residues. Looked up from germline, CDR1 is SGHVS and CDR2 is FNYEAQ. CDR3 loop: CASSMSGGAGGELFF. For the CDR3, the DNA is TGTGCCAGCAGCATGAGCGGGGGGGCCGGCGGGGAGCTGTTTTTT. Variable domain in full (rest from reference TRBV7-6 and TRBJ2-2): GAGVSQSPRYKVTKRGQDVALRCDPISGHVSLYWYRQALGQGPEFLTYFNYEAQQDKSGLPNDRFSAERPEGSISTLTIQRTEQRDSAMYRCASSMSGGAGGELFFGEGSRLTVL.

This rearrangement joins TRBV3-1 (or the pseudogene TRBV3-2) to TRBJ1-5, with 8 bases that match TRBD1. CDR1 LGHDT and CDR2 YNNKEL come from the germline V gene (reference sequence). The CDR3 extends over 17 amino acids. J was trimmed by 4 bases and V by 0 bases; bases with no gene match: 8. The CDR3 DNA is TGTGCCAGCAGCCAAGATAGGGCAGGGGGCTTTAATCAGCCCCAGCATTTT. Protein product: CASSQDRAGGFNQPQHF.

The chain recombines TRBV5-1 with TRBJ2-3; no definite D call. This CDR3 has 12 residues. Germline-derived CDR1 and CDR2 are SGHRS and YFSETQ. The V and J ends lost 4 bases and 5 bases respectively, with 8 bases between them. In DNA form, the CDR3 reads TGCGCCAGCAGCAGCTCTCAAGATACGCAGTATTTT. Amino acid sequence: CASSSSQDTQYF. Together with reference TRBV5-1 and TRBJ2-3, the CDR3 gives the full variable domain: KAGVTQTPRYLIKTRGQQVTLSCSPISGHRSVSWYQQTPGQGLQFLFEYFSETQRNKGNFPGRFSGRQFSNSRSEMNVSTLELGDSALYLCASSSSQDTQYFGPGTRLTVL.

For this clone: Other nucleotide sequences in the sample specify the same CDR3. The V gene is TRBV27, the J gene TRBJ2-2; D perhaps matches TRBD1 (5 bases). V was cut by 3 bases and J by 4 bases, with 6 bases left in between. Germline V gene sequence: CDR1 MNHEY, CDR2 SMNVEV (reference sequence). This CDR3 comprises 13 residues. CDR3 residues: CASSFRGTGELFF. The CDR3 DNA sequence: TGTGCCAGCAGTTTTAGGGGCACCGGGGAGCTGTTTTTT.

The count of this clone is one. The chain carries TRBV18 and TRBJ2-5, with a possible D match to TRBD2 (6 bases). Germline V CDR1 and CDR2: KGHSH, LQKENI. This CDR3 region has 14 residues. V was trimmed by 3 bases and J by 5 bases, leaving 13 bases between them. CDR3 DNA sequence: TGTGCCAGCTCACCGGGAGGCACGGGGGAGACCCAGTACTTC. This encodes CASSPGGTGETQYF.

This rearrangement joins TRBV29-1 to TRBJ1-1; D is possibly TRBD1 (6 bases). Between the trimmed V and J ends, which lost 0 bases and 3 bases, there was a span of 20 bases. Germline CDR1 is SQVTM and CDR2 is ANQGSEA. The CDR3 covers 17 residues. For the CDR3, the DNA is TGCAGCGTTGAAGATCGGGGGGGGCACGGGGCGGACACTGAAGCTTTCTTT. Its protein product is CSVEDRGGHGADTEAFF.

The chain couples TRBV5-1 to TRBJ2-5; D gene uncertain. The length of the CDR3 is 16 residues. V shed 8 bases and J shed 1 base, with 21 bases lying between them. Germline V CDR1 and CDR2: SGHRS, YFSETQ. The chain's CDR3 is CASKRTVRASQETQYF. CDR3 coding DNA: TGCGCCAGTAAGCGAACTGTGAGAGCAAGCCAAGAGACCCAGTACTTC.

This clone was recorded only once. CDR3 sequence (DNA): TGTGCCAGCAGTGAGTTTGAGGGAAATCAGCCCCAGCATTTT. It specifies CASSEFEGNQPQHF. This chain connects TRBV6-2 or TRBV6-3 to TRBJ1-5; D call uncertain. Germline lookup yields CDR1 MNHEY and CDR2 SVGEGT. The CDR3 is 14 amino acids. Trimming pared 5 bases from V and 4 bases from J, leaving 12 bases between.